This TCR beta chain was observed in a study of response to subunit inactivated influenza vaccine. This clonotype was picked up many times. The antigen remains undetermined. Study-wide findings and caveats: Seasonal influenza vaccination, on each occasion, was suggested by the authors to recruit few new T cells.

MiXCR was run by TCRdb on the RT-PCR reads, yielding one entry per CDR3 protein. The table lists around 470,000 distinct CDR3 sequences, about 7.2% of them singletons. The specimen comprised PBMCs from blood, sampled around 25 months after vaccination. This sequence was found in a man between 50 and 75 years old who received an inactivated influenza vaccine.

CDR3 sequence reads: CSAPFRGQERNGYTF. Written as DNA, the CDR3 is TGCAGTGCCCCTTTCCGGGGACAGGAGAGGAATGGCTACACCTTC. The chain links TRBV20-1 to TRBJ1-2; TRBD1 matches at 8 bases. Unmatched junction bases numbered 15, after V lost 6 bases and J lost 6 bases. The CDR3 loop spans 15 amino acids. Germline V lookup: CDR1 DFQATT, CDR2 SNEGSKA (reference sequence).